The 25 T cell receptor beta chains below come from one sample, sequenced in a study of OX40 agonist ivuxolimab in advanced cancers. Sequencing used immunoSEQ multiplex PCR; TCRdb keeps in-frame clones, though not all of them. This sample has nearly 110,000 clones; around 93% occur once, and the top ten carry about 1.2%. Sequencing was performed on CD4+ or CD8+ T cells sorted from blood, taken in a trial of the OX40 agonist ivuxolimab. Source of these receptors: an adult with an advanced solid tumor such as melanoma, head and neck, liver or kidney cancer.

The chain carries TRBV6-5 and TRBJ2-1; TRBD2 agrees at 11 bases. The germline V gene has CDR1 MNHEY and CDR2 SVGAGI. The V gene end was trimmed by 2 bases and the J gene end by 8 bases; junction bases not matched to a gene: 8. The CDR3 length is 16 residues. The CDR3 is CASSYLLAGGPHEQFF. The CDR3 DNA reads TGTGCCAGCAGTTACCTTTTAGCGGGAGGGCCTCATGAGCAGTTCTTC.

The gene calls are TRBV27 and TRBJ2-1, with D perhaps assigned TRBD1 or TRBD2 (6 bases each). V shed 6 bases and J shed 9 bases, with 18 bases lying between them. The germline V gene encodes CDR1 MNHEY and CDR2 SMNVEV (reference sequence). CDR3 size: 14 residues. The CDR3 here is CASSPKGGVGEQFF. The CDR3 nucleotides read TGTGCCAGCAGCCCCAAGGGGGGAGTTGGTGAGCAGTTCTTC.

The rearrangement links TRBV28 to TRBJ1-2; possibly TRBD1 for D (5 bases). V lost 6 bases and J lost 4, with 9 bases in between. CDR3 length: 12 residues. Germline V gives CDR1 MDHEN, CDR2 SYDVKM. CDR3 in amino acids: CASRTVSYGYTF. For the CDR3, the DNA is TGTGCCAGCAGGACAGTATCCTATGGCTACACCTTC.

This chain links TRBV19 with TRBJ2-2; the match to TRBD2 covers 7 bases. The germline V gene encodes CDR1 LNHDA and CDR2 SQIVND (reference sequence). V gave up 6 bases and J gave up 2 bases; unmatched junction bases: 6. The CDR3 contains 15 residues. The CDR3 bases are TGTGCCAGTAGCCTCAAGCGGGGAAACACCGGGGAGCTGTTTTTT. Amino acids: CASSLKRGNTGELFF.

Comment on this clone: The junction differs from germline at one of its ends, possibly a read error. The sample contains more than one DNA sequence encoding this CDR3. V and J are TRBV29-1 and TRBJ2-2; 11 positions agree with TRBD1. This CDR3 region has 16 residues. In germline, CDR1 is SQVTM, CDR2 ANQGSEA. The CDR3 region has the DNA TGCAGCGCGAGGGACAGGGGGTTTACGAATACCGGGGAGCTGTTTTTT. Translated: CSARDRGFTNTGELFF.

This chain connects TRBV18 to TRBJ2-7; 10 nucleotides line up with TRBD2. After removal of 3 bases from V and 2 bases from J, the junction contained 7 bases not matched to a gene. Germline-derived CDR1 and CDR2 are KGHSH and LQKENI. The CDR3 totals 16 residues. CDR3 residues: CASSPRLAGATYEQYF. The CDR3 nucleotides read TGTGCCAGCTCACCCCGACTAGCGGGTGCAACCTACGAGCAGTACTTC.

The CDR3 spells CASSPSGENTEAFF. The CDR3 DNA reads TGTGCCAGTAGTCCATCAGGGGAGAACACTGAAGCTTTCTTT. V and J are TRBV19 and TRBJ1-1; maybe TRBD1 (6 bases). Trimming removed 5 bases from V and 1 base from J, with 11 bases in between. Germline V gene lookup returns CDR1 LNHDA and CDR2 SQIVND (reference sequence). There are 14 residues in the CDR3.

The chain is built from TRBV28 and TRBJ2-7, with TRBD2 matching 8 bases. J was trimmed by 2 bases and V by 4 bases; bases with no gene match: 7. The CDR3 length is 15 residues. CDR1 is MDHEN, CDR2 SYDVKM, per germline. CDR3 in amino acids: CASSSGGTPTYEQYF. As DNA, the CDR3 is TGTGCCAGCAGTTCGGGAGGGACCCCCACCTACGAGCAGTACTTC. The full variable domain, with the rest looked up from reference TRBV28 and TRBJ2-7, is DVKVTQSSRYLVKRTGEKVFLECVQDMDHENMFWYRQDPGLGLRLIYFSYDVKMKEKGDIPEGYSVSREKKERFSLILESASTNQTSMYLCASSSGGTPTYEQYFGPGTRLTVT.

The chain uses TRBV5-4 and TRBJ2-3, with 11 bases aligning to TRBD2. Germline-derived CDR1 and CDR2 are SGHNT and YYREEE (reference sequence). CDR3 size: 16 residues. The V and J ends lost 5 bases and 2 bases, in that order; junction bases with no gene match: 7. The CDR3 here is CASSLPLAGVTDTQYF. The CDR3 DNA sequence: TGTGCCAGCAGTCTGCCACTAGCGGGAGTCACAGATACGCAGTATTTT.

The rearrangement uses TRBV28 and TRBJ2-7; the match to TRBD1 covers 11 bases. Germline trimming cut 9 bases from V and 9 bases from J; bases unmatched to any gene: 13. The CDR3 sequence is 14 residues long. The germline V gene has CDR1 MDHEN and CDR2 SYDVKM. The CDR3 here is CASQGTGGRSGQYF. Written as DNA, the CDR3 is TGTGCCAGTCAGGGGACAGGGGGGAGGTCTGGGCAGTACTTC.

The CDR3, as DNA: TGTGCCAGCAGCTTAGACAACTGGGGATTTAATGAAAAACTGTTTTTT. Protein: CASSLDNWGFNEKLFF. The rearrangement joins TRBV11-2 to TRBJ1-4; no definite D call. This CDR3 has 16 residues. Germline V CDR1 and CDR2: SGHAT, FQNNGV. The ends were cut back, 0 bases at V and 4 bases at J, with 12 bases in the middle.

This rearrangement joins TRBV7-2 to TRBJ1-5; D gene ambiguous. Trimming removed 3 bases from V and 7 bases from J, with 7 bases in between. CDR1 is SGHTA, CDR2 FQGNSA, per germline. The CDR3 length is 12 residues. The CDR3 is CASSFARQPQHF. The CDR3 nucleotides read TGTGCCAGCAGCTTCGCACGACAGCCCCAGCATTTT.

The rearrangement links TRBV9 to TRBJ2-7; D unclear. V was cut by 0 bases and J by 7 bases, with 20 bases left in between. The CDR3 is 16 residues long. Germline-derived CDR1 and CDR2 are SGDLS and YYNGEE. This CDR3 reads CASSVEAGPPLREQYF. CDR3 bases: TGTGCCAGCAGCGTAGAAGCAGGACCTCCTCTCCGGGAGCAGTACTTC.

The chain joins TRBV13 to TRBJ2-1; D is ambiguous. Germline V CDR1 and CDR2: PRHDT, FYEKMQ (reference sequence). The ends were cut back, 2 bases at V and 9 bases at J, with 8 bases in the middle. The length of the CDR3 is 12 residues. In nucleotides, the CDR3 is TGTGCCAGCAGCTTAAACCTCTTTGAGCAGTTCTTC. Encoded protein: CASSLNLFEQFF.

The chain has TRBV28 and TRBJ2-1; possible D gene TRBD2, 6 bases. Trimming took 3 bases from V and 14 from J, leaving 11 bases between them. Germline V lookup: CDR1 MDHEN, CDR2 SYDVKM. The CDR3 runs 11 residues. The CDR3 DNA reads as TGTGCCAGCAGTTTCGCGGGAATCGAGTTCTTC. This gives the protein CASSFAGIEFF. The whole variable domain, filled in from reference TRBV28 and TRBJ2-1, reads DVKVTQSSRYLVKRTGEKVFLECVQDMDHENMFWYRQDPGLGLRLIYFSYDVKMKEKGDIPEGYSVSREKKERFSLILESASTNQTSMYLCASSFAGIEFFGPGTRLTVL.

The chain links TRBV19 to TRBJ2-2; D unclear. The germline gives CDR1 LNHDA, CDR2 SQIVND (reference sequence). The CDR3 consists of 14 residues. V was trimmed by 2 bases and J by 1 base, leaving 5 bases between them. The CDR3: CASSIMGNTGELFF. CDR3 DNA sequence: TGTGCCAGTAGTATAATGGGGAACACCGGGGAGCTGTTTTTT.

The chain is built from TRBV5-6 and TRBJ1-1; no clear D gene. Germline assignment: CDR1 SGHDT and CDR2 YYEEEE. This CDR3 contains 11 residues. Trimming removed 5 bases at V and 1 base at J, with 3 bases between. The CDR3 DNA reads TGTGCCAGCAGTACGAACACTGAAGCTTTCTTT. As protein: CASSTNTEAFF. The variable domain in full, completed from reference TRBV5-6 and TRBJ1-1, reads DAGVTQSPTHLIKTRGQQVTLRCSPKSGHDTVSWYQQALGQGPQFIFQYYEEEERQRGNFPDRFSGHQFPNYSSELNVNALLLGDSALYLCASSTNTEAFFGQGTRLTVV.

This sequence joins TRBV28 and TRBJ2-4; 11 bases agree with TRBD2. Germline V gives CDR1 MDHEN, CDR2 SYDVKM. This CDR3 is 16 amino acids long. The ends lost 7 bases at V and 0 bases at J; junction bases unmatched: 5. This CDR3 is CASTRLAGLAKNIQYF. DNA for the CDR3: TGTGCCAGCACTCGACTAGCGGGACTAGCCAAAAACATTCAGTACTTC.

This chain joins TRBV11-2 and TRBJ2-3; perhaps TRBD1 as D (7 bases). Trimming stripped 5 bases from V and 12 bases from J, with 27 bases between. CDR1 and CDR2 (germline): SGHAT, FQNNGV. The CDR3 loop spans 16 amino acids. CDR3 bases: TGTGCCAGCAGCCCGCTCAGGGGGAGGCTCCGAAGTTCCCAGTATTTT. This translates into CASSPLRGRLRSSQYF. Full variable domain (rest looked up from reference TRBV11-2 and TRBJ2-3): EAGVAQSPRYKIIEKRQSVAFWCNPISGHATLYWYQQILGQGPKLLIQFQNNGVVDDSQLPKDRFSAERLKGVDSTLKIQPAKLEDSAVYLCASSPLRGRLRSSQYFGPGTRLTVL.

The chain uses TRBV5-1 and TRBJ2-3, with 13 positions matching TRBD2. CDR1 is SGHRS, CDR2 YFSETQ, per germline. The CDR3 has 17 residues. V dropped 1 base and J dropped 2; count of bases not matched to a gene: 4. This CDR3 is CASSLTGTSGTTDTQYF. CDR3 bases: TGCGCCAGCAGCTTGACGGGGACTAGCGGGACCACAGATACGCAGTATTTT.

The rearrangement links TRBV9 to TRBJ1-2; a weak D match, TRBD1 (6 bases). CDR1 is SGDLS and CDR2 is YYNGEE in the germline V gene. V was clipped by 6 bases and J by 0 bases, with 12 bases between them. The CDR3 spans 14 residues. In nucleotides, the CDR3 is TGTGCCAGCACTTTGACAGGAGCTAACTATGGCTACACCTTC. This encodes CASTLTGANYGYTF.

This rearrangement joins TRBV27 to TRBJ1-4, with a weak D call TRBD1 (5 bases). This CDR3 spans 17 amino acids. V lost 6 bases, J lost 0 bases, and 17 bases lay in between. CDR1 and CDR2 (germline): MNHEY, SMNVEV (reference sequence). In DNA, the CDR3 is TGTGCCAGCAGCCCGACAGTCAAGAAAGCAACTAATGAAAAACTGTTTTTT. Protein sequence: CASSPTVKKATNEKLFF.

This chain connects TRBV5-1 to TRBJ2-4; no reliable D call. Trimming pared 4 bases from V and 8 bases from J, leaving 13 bases between. CDR1 and CDR2 from the germline V gene are SGHRS and YFSETQ. This CDR3 is built from 13 residues. CDR3 bases: TGCGCCAGCAGCGCCGACATTGTGGACATTCAGTACTTC. This encodes CASSADIVDIQYF.

The genes are TRBV15 and TRBJ1-1; D gene uncertain. The CDR3 is 15 residues long. In germline, CDR1 is LNHNV, CDR2 YYDKDF (reference sequence). Between the trimmed V and J ends, which lost 3 bases and 2 bases, there was a span of 13 bases. CDR3 sequence reads: CATSSLPRGNTEAFF. CDR3 in DNA: TGTGCCACCAGCAGCCTACCGCGGGGAAACACTGAAGCTTTCTTT.

This clone was recorded only once. The chain uses TRBV14 and TRBJ1-1; D not certain. V was clipped by 0 bases and J by 10 bases, with 12 bases between them. The CDR3 has 13 amino acids. Germline values: CDR1 SGHDN, CDR2 FVKESK. As DNA, the CDR3 is TGTGCCAGCAGCCAAGATGGCGTTGCGGGAGCTTTCTTT. This codes for CASSQDGVAGAFF. Using reference TRBV14 and TRBJ1-1 for the parts outside the CDR3, the full variable domain is EAGVTQFPSHSVIEKGQTVTLRCDPISGHDNLYWYRRVMGKEIKFLLHFVKESKQDESGMPNNRFLAERTGGTYSTLKVQPAELEDSGVYFCASSQDGVAGAFFGQGTRLTVV.